This T cell receptor (beta chain) comes out of a study of shared clonotypes between healthy human individuals. The overall study: Used for every donor were three CD4 naive, three CD4 memory, two CD8 naive and one CD8 memory plate.

Notes on the study in general: Memory subsets generally showed lower estimated richness than naive subsets. Sharing across four donors was highest in naive CD4 (around 5%) and lowest in memory CD8 (approximately 0.4%).

With respect to this clone: Its matching antigen is unknown.

Deletions cut 6 bases from V and 1 base from J, with 16 bases between. This CDR3 is 15 amino acids long. Looked up from germline, CDR1 is WSHSY and CDR2 is SAAADI. The protocol was immunoSEQ multiplex PCR, while the TCRdb copy is restricted to in-frame clones and leaves out a portion. The data contain millions of clones, 85% to 95% of them seen just once; the ten biggest clones take up over 0.12%. The receptor comes from a man between 18 and 35 years old in good health. The chain links TRBV10-2 to TRBJ2-7; perhaps TRBD2 as D (6 bases). The sample was naive CD4+ T cells sorted from blood. Subset denoted: CD45RA+ positively selected. The CDR3, as DNA: TGCGCCAGCAGGAACCGGGAGCCAGCTTCCTACGAGCAGTACTTC. It yields the protein CASRNREPASYEQYF.